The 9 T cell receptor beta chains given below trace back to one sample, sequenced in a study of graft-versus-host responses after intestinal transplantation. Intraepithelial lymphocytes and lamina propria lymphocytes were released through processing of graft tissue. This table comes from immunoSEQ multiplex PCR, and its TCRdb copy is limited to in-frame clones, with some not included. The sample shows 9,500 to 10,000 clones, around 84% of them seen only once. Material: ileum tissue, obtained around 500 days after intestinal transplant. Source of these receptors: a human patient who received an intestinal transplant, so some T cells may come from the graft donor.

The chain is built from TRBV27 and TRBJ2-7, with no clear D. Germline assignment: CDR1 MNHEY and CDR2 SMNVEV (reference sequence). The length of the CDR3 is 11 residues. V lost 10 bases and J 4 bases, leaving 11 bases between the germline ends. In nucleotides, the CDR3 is TGTGCCAACTTGGACCTATACGAGCAGTACTTC. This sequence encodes CANLDLYEQYF.

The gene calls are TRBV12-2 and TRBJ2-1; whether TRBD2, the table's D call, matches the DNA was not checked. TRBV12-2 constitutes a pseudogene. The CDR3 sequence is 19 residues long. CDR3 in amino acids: CASRLVIIQTSGPYNEQFF. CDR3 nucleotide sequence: TGTGCAAGTCGCTTAGTTATTATACAGACTAGCGGCCCCTACAATGAGCAGTTCTTC.

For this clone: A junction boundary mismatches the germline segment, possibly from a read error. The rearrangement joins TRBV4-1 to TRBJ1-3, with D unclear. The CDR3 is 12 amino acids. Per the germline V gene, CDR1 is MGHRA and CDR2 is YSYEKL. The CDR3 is CASGQAGNTIYF. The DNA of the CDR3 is TGCGCCAGCGGCCAAGCTGGAAACACCATATATTTT.

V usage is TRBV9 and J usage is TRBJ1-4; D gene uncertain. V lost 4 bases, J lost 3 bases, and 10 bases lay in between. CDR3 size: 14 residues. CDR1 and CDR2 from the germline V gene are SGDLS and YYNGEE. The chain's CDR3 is CASSLRGSNEKLFF. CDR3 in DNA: TGTGCCAGCAGCTTACGGGGTTCTAATGAAAAACTGTTTTTT.

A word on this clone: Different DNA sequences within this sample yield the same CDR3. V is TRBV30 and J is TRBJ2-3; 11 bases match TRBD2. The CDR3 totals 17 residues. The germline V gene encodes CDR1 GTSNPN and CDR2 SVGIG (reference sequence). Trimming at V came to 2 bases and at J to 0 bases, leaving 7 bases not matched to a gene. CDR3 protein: CAWSPPGLAASTDTQYF. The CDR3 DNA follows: TGTGCCTGGAGTCCTCCGGGACTAGCGGCTAGCACAGATACGCAGTATTTT.

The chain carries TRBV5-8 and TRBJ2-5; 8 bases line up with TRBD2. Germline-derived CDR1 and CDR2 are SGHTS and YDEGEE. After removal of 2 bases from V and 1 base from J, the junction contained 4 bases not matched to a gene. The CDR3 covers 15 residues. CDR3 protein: CASSFNGGVQETQYF. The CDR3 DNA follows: TGTGCCAGCAGCTTTAACGGGGGGGTCCAAGAGACCCAGTACTTC.

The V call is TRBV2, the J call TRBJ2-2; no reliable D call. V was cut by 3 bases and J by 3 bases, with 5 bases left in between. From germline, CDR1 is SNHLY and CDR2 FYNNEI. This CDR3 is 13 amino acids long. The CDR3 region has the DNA TGTGCCAGCAGTGACCAGGACACCGGGGAGCTGTTTTTT. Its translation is CASSDQDTGELFF.

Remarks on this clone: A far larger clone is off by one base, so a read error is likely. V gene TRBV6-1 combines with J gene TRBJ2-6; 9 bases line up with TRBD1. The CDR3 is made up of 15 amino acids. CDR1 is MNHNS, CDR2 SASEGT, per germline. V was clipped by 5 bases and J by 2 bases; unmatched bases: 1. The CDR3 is CASSRQGAGANVLTF. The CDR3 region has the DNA TGTGCCAGCAGTCGACAGGGGGCTGGGGCCAACGTCCTGACTTTC.

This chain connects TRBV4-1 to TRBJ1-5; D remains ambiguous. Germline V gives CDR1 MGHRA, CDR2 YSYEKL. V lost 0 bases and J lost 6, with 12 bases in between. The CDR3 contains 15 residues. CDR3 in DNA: TGCGCCAGCAGCCAAGAATTATACGGGCCTCAGCCCCAGCATTTT. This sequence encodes CASSQELYGPQPQHF.